This is a list of T cell receptor beta chains from one sample in a study of CD8+ T cells in alopecia areata. Using immunoSEQ multiplex PCR, the repertoire was profiled, and TCRdb retains in-frame clones only, with some absent. The sample lists 150,000 to 190,000 clones; more than 45% were seen once. Sample: CD8+ T cells sorted from blood, taken at week 0. The receptors originated from a human donor with alopecia areata. CDR3s include the opening cysteine and the closing phenylalanine or tryptophan. The D gene is left open where the match is weak. A row's size may be missing; if present it is once, few, many or a size class.

d_call	clone_size	v_call	j_call	cdr3_aa	cdr3_nt
NA	NA	TRBV13	TRBJ2-7	CASSSTYEQYF	TGTGCCAGCAGCTCCACCTACGAGCAGTACTTC
NA	NA	TRBV30	TRBJ2-5	CAWTADSSESETQYF	TGTGCCTGGACAGCGGATTCCTCCGAGTCAGAGACCCAGTACTTC
NA	few	TRBV28	TRBJ2-3	CASSLSGADTQYF	TGTGCCAGCAGTTTGTCCGGGGCGGATACGCAGTATTTT
NA	NA	TRBV29-1	TRBJ1-2	CSVEEGDSYGYTF	TGCAGCGTTGAAGAGGGAGACAGCTATGGCTACACCTTC
TRBD1	NA	TRBV25-1	TRBJ2-5	CATGQGARETQYF	TGTGCCACCGGACAGGGGGCGAGGGAGACCCAGTACTTC
NA	NA	TRBV25-1	TRBJ1-1	CASSPPGVPEAFF	TGTGCCAGCAGTCCACCAGGGGTCCCTGAAGCTTTCTTT
NA	once	TRBV30	TRBJ1-2	CAWSVGTGNYGYTF	TGTGCCTGGAGTGTAGGTACAGGGAACTATGGCTACACCTTC
TRBD2	NA	TRBV10-3	TRBJ2-5	CAISEGLAGVEETQYF	TGTGCCATCAGTGAGGGGCTAGCGGGGGTTGAAGAGACCCAGTACTTC
NA	few	TRBV9	TRBJ1-2	CASSPRIGPLGYGYTF	TGTGCCAGCAGCCCGAGGATTGGGCCGCTGGGCTATGGCTACACCTTC
NA	NA	TRBV5-1	TRBJ2-1	CASIGEGMYNEQFF	TGCGCCAGCATCGGGGAAGGGATGTACAATGAGCAGTTCTTC
NA	NA	TRBV30	TRBJ2-1	CAWSPTGDEQFF	TGTGCCTGGAGTCCAACAGGAGATGAGCAGTTCTTC
NA	NA	TRBV6-5	TRBJ2-2	CASSQGRNTGELFF	TGTGCCAGCAGTCAGGGGCGGAACACCGGGGAGCTGTTTTTT
TRBD1	NA	TRBV30	TRBJ1-1	CAWIPGGLTEAFF	TGTGCCTGGATTCCAGGGGGCCTCACTGAAGCTTTCTTT
TRBD1	once	TRBV9	TRBJ1-2	CASGGGSYGYTF	TGTGCCAGCGGAGGGGGCAGCTATGGCTACACCTTC
NA	few	TRBV2	TRBJ1-2	CASSAPDWRGYTF	TGTGCCAGCAGTGCTCCTGACTGGCGTGGCTACACCTTC
NA	NA	TRBV11-2	TRBJ1-2	CASSLDLSNYGYTF	TGTGCCAGCAGCTTAGATCTATCGAACTATGGCTACACCTTC
NA	few	TRBV7-9	TRBJ2-7	CASSSTGSMSSYEQYF	TGTGCCAGCAGCTCGACAGGCTCGATGAGCTCCTACGAGCAGTACTTC
TRBD1	NA	TRBV15	TRBJ1-5	CATSRRQGIDQPQHF	TGTGCCACCAGCAGACGACAGGGAATTGATCAGCCCCAGCATTTT
NA	NA	TRBV2	TRBJ2-1	CASSEQGSYNEQFF	TGTGCCAGCAGTGAACAGGGATCCTACAATGAGCAGTTCTTC
NA	few	TRBV30	TRBJ2-5	CAWWTRGSETQYF	TGTGCCTGGTGGACTCGGGGTTCGGAGACCCAGTACTTC
NA	NA	TRBV11-2	TRBJ1-6	CASSSYPRIVNSPLHF	TGTGCCAGCAGCTCCTACCCCCGAATCGTTAATTCACCCCTCCACTTT
NA	NA	TRBV25-1	TRBJ2-7	CASSEYGSYEQYF	TGTGCCAGCAGTGAATACGGCTCCTACGAGCAGTACTTC
TRBD1	NA	TRBV5-4	TRBJ2-5	CASSLLQGGETQYF	TGTGCCAGCAGCTTGTTACAGGGGGGAGAGACCCAGTACTTC
NA	NA	TRBV30	TRBJ2-7	CAWSATSLNPSYEQYF	TGTGCCTGGAGCGCTACTTCATTGAACCCATCCTACGAGCAGTACTTC
TRBD1	NA	TRBV5-6	TRBJ1-1	CASSPGQGIPMNTEAFF	TGTGCCAGCAGCCCCGGACAGGGAATCCCAATGAACACTGAAGCTTTCTTT
NA	NA	TRBV9	TRBJ2-5	CASSVAPSYQETQYF	TGTGCCAGCAGCGTAGCTCCCTCGTACCAAGAGACCCAGTACTTC
NA	NA	TRBV18	TRBJ2-1	CASSPEVRGNEQFF	TGTGCCAGCTCACCAGAAGTCAGGGGCAATGAGCAGTTCTTC
NA	NA	TRBV7-2	TRBJ2-7	CASSLSRRGTAYEQYF	TGTGCCAGCAGCTTAAGCCGTCGGGGGACTGCCTACGAGCAGTACTTC
NA	once	TRBV6-5	TRBJ2-5	CASSPRTLQETQYF	TGTGCCAGCAGTCCTAGGACTCTCCAAGAGACCCAGTACTTC
NA	few	TRBV10-3	TRBJ2-1	CAIRYASSDNEQFF	TGTGCCATCAGATACGCTAGCAGCGACAATGAGCAGTTCTTC
NA	few	TRBV30	TRBJ1-1	CAWSRGLGDTEAFF	TGTGCCTGGAGTAGGGGACTCGGGGACACTGAAGCTTTCTTT
NA	NA	TRBV13	TRBJ1-5	CASSLGTAHNQPQHF	TGTGCCAGCAGCTTAGGAACAGCTCATAATCAGCCCCAGCATTTT
TRBD2	NA	TRBV4-3	TRBJ2-6	CASSQDWRGAGANVLTF	TGCGCCAGCAGCCAAGATTGGCGGGGGGCTGGGGCCAACGTCCTGACTTTC
NA	few	TRBV2	TRBJ1-5	CASSEVGNQPQHF	TGTGCCAGCAGTGAAGTCGGCAATCAGCCCCAGCATTTT
TRBD1	NA	TRBV7-9	TRBJ2-1	CASSPTGSSEQFF	TGTGCCAGCAGCCCGACAGGGTCGAGTGAGCAGTTCTTC
TRBD1	few	TRBV12-5	TRBJ1-2	CASGPGTGGGNYGYTF	TGTGCTAGTGGTCCAGGGACAGGGGGCGGCAACTATGGCTACACCTTC
TRBD1	NA	TRBV7-9	TRBJ2-3	CASSERTGGTDTQYF	TGTGCCAGCAGCGAAAGGACAGGGGGCACAGATACGCAGTATTTT
NA	NA	TRBV7-9	TRBJ1-2	CASSPPSWGYTF	TGTGCCAGCAGCCCTCCGTCTTGGGGCTACACCTTC
TRBD1	NA	TRBV29-1	TRBJ2-7	CSVYLTGNYEQYF	TGCAGCGTTTATCTGACAGGGAACTACGAGCAGTACTTC
NA	few	TRBV29-1	TRBJ1-1	CSVERQGGEAFF	TGCAGCGTTGAAAGGCAGGGAGGTGAAGCTTTCTTT
NA	few	TRBV7-9	TRBJ2-7	CASTDLGGHEQYF	TGTGCCAGCACCGACTTGGGGGGGCACGAGCAGTACTTC
TRBD2	NA	TRBV28	TRBJ2-3	CASSFGAGELDTQYF	TGTGCCAGCAGTTTCGGGGCGGGAGAACTTGATACGCAGTATTTT
NA	NA	TRBV29-1	TRBJ1-2	CSVVRSYGYTF	TGCAGCGTTGTACGGAGTTATGGCTACACCTTC
NA	few	TRBV29-1	TRBJ1-3	CSVVDSGNTIYF	TGCAGCGTGGTTGACTCTGGAAACACCATATATTTT
NA	NA	TRBV30	TRBJ1-2	CAWEWANYGYTF	TGTGCCTGGGAATGGGCTAACTATGGCTACACCTTC
NA	NA	TRBV6-5	TRBJ1-5	CASSPHPESPPQHF	TGTGCCAGCAGTCCTCACCCGGAGTCACCGCCCCAGCATTTT
NA	NA	TRBV30	TRBJ2-7	CAWSGPNYEQYF	TGTGCCTGGAGCGGCCCGAACTACGAGCAGTACTTC
NA	NA	TRBV7-9	TRBJ2-7	CASSSSSYEQYF	TGTGCCAGCAGCTCCAGCTCCTACGAGCAGTACTTC
NA	NA	TRBV6-6	TRBJ2-2	CASTSGGRELFF	TGTGCCAGCACCTCGGGGGGCAGGGAGCTGTTTTTT